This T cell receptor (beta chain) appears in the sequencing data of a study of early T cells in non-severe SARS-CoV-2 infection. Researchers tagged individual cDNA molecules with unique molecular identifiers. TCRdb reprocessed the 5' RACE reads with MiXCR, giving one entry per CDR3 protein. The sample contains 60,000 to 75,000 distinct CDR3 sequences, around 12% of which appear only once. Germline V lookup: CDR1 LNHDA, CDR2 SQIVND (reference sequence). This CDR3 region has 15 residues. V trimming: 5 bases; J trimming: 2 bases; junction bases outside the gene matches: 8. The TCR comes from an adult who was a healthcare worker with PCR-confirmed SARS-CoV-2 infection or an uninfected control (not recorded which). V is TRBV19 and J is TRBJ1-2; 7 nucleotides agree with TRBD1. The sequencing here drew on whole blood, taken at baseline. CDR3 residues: CASSHRDRTNYGYTF. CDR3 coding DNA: TGTGCCAGTAGTCACCGGGACAGAACGAACTATGGCTACACCTTC.